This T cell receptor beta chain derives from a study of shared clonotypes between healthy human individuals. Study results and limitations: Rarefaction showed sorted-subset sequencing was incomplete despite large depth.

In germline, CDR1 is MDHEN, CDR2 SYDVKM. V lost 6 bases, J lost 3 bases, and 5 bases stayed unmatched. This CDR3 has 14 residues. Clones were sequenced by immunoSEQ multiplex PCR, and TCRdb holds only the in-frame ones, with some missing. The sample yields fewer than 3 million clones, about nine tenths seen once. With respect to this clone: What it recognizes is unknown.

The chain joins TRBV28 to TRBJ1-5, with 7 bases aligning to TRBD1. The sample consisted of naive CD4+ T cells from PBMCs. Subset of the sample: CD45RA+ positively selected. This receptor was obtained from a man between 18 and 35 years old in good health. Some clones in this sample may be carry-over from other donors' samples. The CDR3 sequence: CASRGGQYNQPQHF. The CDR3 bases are TGTGCCAGCAGAGGGGGACAGTACAATCAGCCCCAGCATTTT.